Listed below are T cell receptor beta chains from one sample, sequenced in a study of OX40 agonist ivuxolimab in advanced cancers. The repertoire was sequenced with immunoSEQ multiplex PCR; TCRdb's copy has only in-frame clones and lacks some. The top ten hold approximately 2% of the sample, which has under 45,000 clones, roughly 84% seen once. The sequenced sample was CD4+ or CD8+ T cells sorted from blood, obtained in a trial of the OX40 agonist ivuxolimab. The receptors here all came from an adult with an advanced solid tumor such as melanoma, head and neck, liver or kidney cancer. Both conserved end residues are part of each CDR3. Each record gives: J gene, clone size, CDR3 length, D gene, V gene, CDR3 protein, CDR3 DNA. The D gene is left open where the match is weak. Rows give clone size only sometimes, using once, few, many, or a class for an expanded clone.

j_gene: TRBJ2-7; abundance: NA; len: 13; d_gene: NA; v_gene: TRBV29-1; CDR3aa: CSGSTGSSYEQYF; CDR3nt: TGCAGCGGGAGTACAGGGTCTTCCTACGAGCAGTACTTC
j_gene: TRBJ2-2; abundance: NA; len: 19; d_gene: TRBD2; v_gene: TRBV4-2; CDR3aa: CASSQRLAGGGINTGELFF; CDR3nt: TGTGCCAGCAGCCAAAGACTAGCGGGAGGAGGTATTAACACCGGGGAGCTGTTTTTT
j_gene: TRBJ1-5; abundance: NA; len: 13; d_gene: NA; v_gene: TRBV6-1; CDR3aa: CASTRDSNQPQHF; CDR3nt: TGTGCCAGCACGAGAGATAGCAATCAGCCCCAGCATTTT
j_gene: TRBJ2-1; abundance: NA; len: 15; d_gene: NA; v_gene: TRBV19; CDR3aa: CASSPTGGAYNEQFF; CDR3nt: TGTGCCAGTAGCCCAACAGGGGGGGCCTACAATGAGCAGTTCTTC
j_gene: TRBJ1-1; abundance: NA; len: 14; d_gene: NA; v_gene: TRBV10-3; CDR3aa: CAISEGQTNTEAFF; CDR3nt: TGTGCCATCAGTGAGGGACAGACGAACACTGAAGCTTTCTTT
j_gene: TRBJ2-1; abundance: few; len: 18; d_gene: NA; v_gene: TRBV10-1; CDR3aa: CASSDPFRTSQGGNEQFF; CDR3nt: TGCGCCAGCAGTGACCCCTTCAGGACGTCGCAGGGCGGGAATGAGCAGTTCTTC
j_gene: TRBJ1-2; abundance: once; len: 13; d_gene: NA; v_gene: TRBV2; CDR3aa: CASSEGEGYGYTF; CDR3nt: TGTGCCAGCAGTGAAGGTGAGGGCTATGGCTACACCTTC
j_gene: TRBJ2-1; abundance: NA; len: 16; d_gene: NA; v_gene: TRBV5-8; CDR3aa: CASSTKYGDSYNEQFF; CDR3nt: TGTGCCAGCAGCACCAAGTACGGGGACTCCTACAATGAGCAGTTCTTC
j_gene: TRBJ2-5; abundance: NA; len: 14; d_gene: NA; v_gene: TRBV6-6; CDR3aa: CASSPPDLQETQYF; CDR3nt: TGTGCCAGCAGCCCCCCGGACCTCCAAGAGACCCAGTACTTC
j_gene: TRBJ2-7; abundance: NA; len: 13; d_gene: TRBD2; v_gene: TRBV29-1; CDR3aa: CSVHKRGSYEQYF; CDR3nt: TGCAGCGTTCATAAGCGGGGTTCCTACGAGCAGTACTTC
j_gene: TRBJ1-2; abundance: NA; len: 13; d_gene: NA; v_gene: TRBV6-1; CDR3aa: CASAQGGNYGYTF; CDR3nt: TGTGCCAGCGCACAGGGAGGTAACTATGGCTACACCTTC
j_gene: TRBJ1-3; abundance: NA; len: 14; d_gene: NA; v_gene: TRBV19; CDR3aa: CASSIQDSGNTIYF; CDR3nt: TGTGCCAGTAGTATACAGGACTCTGGAAACACCATATATTTT
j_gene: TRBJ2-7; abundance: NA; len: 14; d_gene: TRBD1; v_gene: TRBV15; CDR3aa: CATSPDRGPYEQYF; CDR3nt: TGTGCCACCAGTCCGGACAGGGGACCCTACGAGCAGTACTTC
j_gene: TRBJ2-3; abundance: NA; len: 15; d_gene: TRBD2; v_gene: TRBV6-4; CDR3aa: CASSDEAGDTDTQYF; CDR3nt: TGTGCCAGCAGTGACGAAGCGGGGGACACAGATACGCAGTATTTT
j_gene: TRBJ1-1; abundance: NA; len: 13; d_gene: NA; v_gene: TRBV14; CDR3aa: CASSQDLNTEAFF; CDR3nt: TGTGCCAGCAGCCAAGATCTGAACACTGAAGCTTTCTTT
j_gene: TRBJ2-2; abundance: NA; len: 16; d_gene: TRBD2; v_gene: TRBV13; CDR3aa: CASSALAGGLTGELFF; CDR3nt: TGTGCCAGCAGCGCCCTAGCGGGGGGTCTTACCGGGGAGCTGTTTTTT
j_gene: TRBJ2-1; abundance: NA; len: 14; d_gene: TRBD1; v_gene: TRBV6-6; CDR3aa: CASRSGTGGNEQFF; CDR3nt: TGTGCCAGTCGATCCGGGACAGGGGGTAATGAGCAGTTCTTC
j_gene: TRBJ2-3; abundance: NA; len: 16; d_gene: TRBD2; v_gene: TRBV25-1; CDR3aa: CASSEPGTSGGNTQYF; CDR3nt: TGTGCCAGCAGTGAGCCCGGGACTAGCGGGGGAAATACGCAGTATTTT
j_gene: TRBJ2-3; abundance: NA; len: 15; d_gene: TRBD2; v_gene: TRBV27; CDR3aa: CASRDRSGGRDTQYF; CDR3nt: TGTGCCAGCAGAGACCGTAGCGGGGGCCGAGATACGCAGTATTTT
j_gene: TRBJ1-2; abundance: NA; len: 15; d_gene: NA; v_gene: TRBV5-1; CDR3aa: CASKLLEGYNYGYTF; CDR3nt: TGCGCCAGCAAATTGTTGGAGGGTTATAACTATGGCTACACCTTC
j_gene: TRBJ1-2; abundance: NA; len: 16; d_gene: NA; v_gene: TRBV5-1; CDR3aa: CASSLESEVRVAGYTF; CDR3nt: TGCGCCAGCAGCCTGGAGTCAGAAGTAAGGGTCGCTGGCTACACCTTC
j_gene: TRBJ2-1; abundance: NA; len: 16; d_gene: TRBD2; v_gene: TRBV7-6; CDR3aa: CASSVTSGGYLNEQFF; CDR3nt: TGTGCCAGCAGCGTCACTAGCGGGGGCTATTTAAATGAGCAGTTCTTC
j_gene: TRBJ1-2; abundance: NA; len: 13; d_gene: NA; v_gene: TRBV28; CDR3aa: CASIPHEGFGYTF; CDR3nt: TGTGCCAGCATCCCTCACGAGGGTTTCGGCTACACCTTC
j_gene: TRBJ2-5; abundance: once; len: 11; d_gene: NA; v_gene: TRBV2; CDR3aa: CASSLKETQYF; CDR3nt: TGTGCCAGCAGTCTCAAAGAGACCCAGTACTTC
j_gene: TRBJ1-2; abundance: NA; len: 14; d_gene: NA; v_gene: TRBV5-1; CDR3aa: CASSPGTALYGYTF; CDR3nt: TGCGCCAGCAGTCCCGGGACGGCTCTCTATGGCTACACCTTC
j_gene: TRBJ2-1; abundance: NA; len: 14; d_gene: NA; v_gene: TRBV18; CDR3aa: CASSKESSYNEQFF; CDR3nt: TGTGCCAGCTCAAAGGAAAGCTCCTACAATGAGCAGTTCTTC
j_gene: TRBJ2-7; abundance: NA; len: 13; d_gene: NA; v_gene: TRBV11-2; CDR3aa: CASSLIGTGEQYF; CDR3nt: TGTGCCAGCAGCTTAATAGGGACCGGGGAGCAGTACTTC
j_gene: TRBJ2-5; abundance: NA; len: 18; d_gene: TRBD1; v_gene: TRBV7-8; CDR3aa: CASSLRSPMTGRWETQYF; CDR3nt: TGTGCCAGCAGCTTGCGCTCGCCAATGACAGGGCGTTGGGAGACCCAGTACTTC
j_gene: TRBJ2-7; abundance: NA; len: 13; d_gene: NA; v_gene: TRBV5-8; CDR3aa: CASSLLRTDEQYF; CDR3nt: TGTGCCAGCAGCTTGCTTCGGACGGACGAGCAGTACTTC
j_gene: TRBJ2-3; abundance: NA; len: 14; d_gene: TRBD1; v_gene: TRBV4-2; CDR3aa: CASSQVGGTGDQYF; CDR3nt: TGTGCCAGCAGCCAAGTAGGAGGGACAGGGGATCAGTATTTT
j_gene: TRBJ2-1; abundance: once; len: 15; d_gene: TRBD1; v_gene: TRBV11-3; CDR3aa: CASSLQGAPYNEQFF; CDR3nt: TGTGCCAGCAGCTTACAGGGGGCCCCTTACAATGAGCAGTTCTTC
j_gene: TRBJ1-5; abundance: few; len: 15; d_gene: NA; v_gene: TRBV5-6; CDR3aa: CASSVGGGEGQPQHF; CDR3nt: TGTGCCAGCAGCGTAGGGGGTGGGGAGGGTCAGCCCCAGCATTTT
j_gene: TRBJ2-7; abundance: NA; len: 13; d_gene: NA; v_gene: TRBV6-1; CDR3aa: CASIVPETDEQYF; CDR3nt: TGTGCCAGCATCGTTCCGGAAACCGACGAGCAGTACTTC
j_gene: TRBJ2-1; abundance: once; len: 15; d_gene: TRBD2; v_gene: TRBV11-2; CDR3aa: CASSQFGGGHNEQFF; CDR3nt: TGTGCCAGCAGTCAATTCGGGGGGGGCCACAATGAGCAGTTCTTC
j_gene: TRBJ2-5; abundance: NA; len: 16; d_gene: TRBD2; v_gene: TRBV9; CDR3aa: CASSVGRGGQKETQYF; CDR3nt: TGTGCCAGCAGCGTAGGTCGGGGGGGCCAGAAAGAGACCCAGTACTTC
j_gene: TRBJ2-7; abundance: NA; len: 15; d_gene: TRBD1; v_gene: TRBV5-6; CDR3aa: CASSLGDRGPLGQYF; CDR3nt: TGTGCCAGCAGCTTGGGGGACAGGGGCCCCCTAGGGCAGTACTTC
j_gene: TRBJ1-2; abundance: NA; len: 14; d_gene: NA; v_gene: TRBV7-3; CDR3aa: CASSLYRVGYGYTF; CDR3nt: TGTGCCAGCAGCTTATATAGGGTCGGTTATGGCTACACCTTC
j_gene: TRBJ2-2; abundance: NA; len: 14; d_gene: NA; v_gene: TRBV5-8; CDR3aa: CASSLTRNTGELFF; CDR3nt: TGTGCCAGCAGCTTGACGCGGAACACCGGGGAGCTGTTTTTT
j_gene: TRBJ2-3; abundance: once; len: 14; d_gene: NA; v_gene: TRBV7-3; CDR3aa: CASSQGLNTDTQYF; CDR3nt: TGTGCCAGCAGCCAAGGACTCAACACAGATACGCAGTATTTT
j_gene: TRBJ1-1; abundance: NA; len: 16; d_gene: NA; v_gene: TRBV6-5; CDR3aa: CASSYSVRDRNTEAFF; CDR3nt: TGTGCCAGCAGTTACTCGGTCAGGGACCGGAACACTGAAGCTTTCTTT
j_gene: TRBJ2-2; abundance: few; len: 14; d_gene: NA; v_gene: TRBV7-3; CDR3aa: CASSFDGGTGELFF; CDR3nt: TGTGCCAGCAGCTTCGACGGGGGCACCGGGGAGCTGTTTTTT
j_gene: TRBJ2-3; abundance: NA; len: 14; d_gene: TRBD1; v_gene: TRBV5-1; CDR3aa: CASSRTGNTDTQYF; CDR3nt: TGCGCCAGCAGCCGGACAGGGAACACAGATACGCAGTATTTT
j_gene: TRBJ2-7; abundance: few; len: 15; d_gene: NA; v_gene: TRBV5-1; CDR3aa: CASSLPWEYASEQYF; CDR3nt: TGCGCCAGCAGCCTCCCGTGGGAATATGCTTCCGAGCAGTACTTC
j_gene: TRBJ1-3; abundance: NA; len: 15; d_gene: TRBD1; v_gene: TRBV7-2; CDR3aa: CASSPPRGPGNTIYF; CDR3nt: TGTGCCAGCAGCCCGCCTAGGGGGCCGGGAAACACCATATATTTT
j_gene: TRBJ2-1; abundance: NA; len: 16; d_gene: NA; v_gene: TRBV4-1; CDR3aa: CASSPGIRGSYNEQFF; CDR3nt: TGCGCCAGCAGCCCCGGGATCCGGGGAAGCTACAATGAGCAGTTCTTC
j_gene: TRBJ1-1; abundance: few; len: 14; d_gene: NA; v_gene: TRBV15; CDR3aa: CATSRDLVNTEAFF; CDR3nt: TGTGCCACCAGCAGAGATCTGGTCAACACTGAAGCTTTCTTT
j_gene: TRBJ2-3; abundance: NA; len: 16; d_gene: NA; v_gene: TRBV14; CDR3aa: CASSQPRTANTDTQYF; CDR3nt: TGTGCCAGCAGCCAACCCCGGACAGCAAACACAGATACGCAGTATTTT
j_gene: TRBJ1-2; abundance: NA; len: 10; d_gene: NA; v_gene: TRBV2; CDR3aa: CASSGGGYTF; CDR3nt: TGTGCCAGCAGTGGGGGTGGCTACACCTTC
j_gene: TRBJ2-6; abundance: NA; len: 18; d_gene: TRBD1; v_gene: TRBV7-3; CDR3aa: CASSLIATGLSGANVLTF; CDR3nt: TGTGCCAGCAGCTTAATCGCGACAGGGCTCTCTGGGGCCAACGTCCTGACTTTC
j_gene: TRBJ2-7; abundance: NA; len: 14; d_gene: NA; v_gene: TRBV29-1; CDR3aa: CSVSPGGSVGEQYF; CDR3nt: TGCAGCGTTTCCCCTGGGGGCTCGGTCGGGGAGCAGTACTTC